This T cell receptor beta chain was obtained from a study of OX40 agonist ivuxolimab in advanced cancers. The CDR3 extends over 16 amino acids. Trimming cost V 1 base and J 4 bases, with 12 bases left between them. Germline values: CDR1 SGHDT, CDR2 YYEEEE. Sequenced by immunoSEQ multiplex PCR; TCRdb stores in-frame clones only, minus some. The data contain just over 60,000 clones, roughly 87% of them singletons. The chain couples TRBV5-6 to TRBJ1-6, with a weak D call TRBD1 (6 bases). The receptor was derived from an adult with an advanced solid tumor such as melanoma, head and neck, liver or kidney cancer. The sample here was CD4+ or CD8+ T cells sorted from blood, taken in a trial of the OX40 agonist ivuxolimab. The CDR3: CASSLQGSIYNSPLHF. The CDR3 nucleotides are TGTGCCAGCAGCTTGCAGGGGTCTATTTATAATTCACCCCTCCACTTT.